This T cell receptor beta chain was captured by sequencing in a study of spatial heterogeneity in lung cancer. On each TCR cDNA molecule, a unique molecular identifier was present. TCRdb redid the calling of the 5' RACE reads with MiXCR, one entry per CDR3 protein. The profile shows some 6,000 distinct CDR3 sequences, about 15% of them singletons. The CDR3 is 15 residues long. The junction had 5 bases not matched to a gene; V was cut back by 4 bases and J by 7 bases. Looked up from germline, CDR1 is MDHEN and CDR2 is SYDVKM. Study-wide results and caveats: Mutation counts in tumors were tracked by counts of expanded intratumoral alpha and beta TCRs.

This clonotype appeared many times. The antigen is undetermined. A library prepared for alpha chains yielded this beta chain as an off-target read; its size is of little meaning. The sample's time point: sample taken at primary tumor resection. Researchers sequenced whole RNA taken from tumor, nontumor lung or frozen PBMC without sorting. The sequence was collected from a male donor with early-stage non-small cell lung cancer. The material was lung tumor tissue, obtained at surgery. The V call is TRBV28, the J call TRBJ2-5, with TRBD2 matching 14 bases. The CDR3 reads CASSSRLAGGRTQYF. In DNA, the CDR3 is TGTGCCAGCAGTTCCAGACTAGCGGGGGGGCGGACCCAGTACTTC. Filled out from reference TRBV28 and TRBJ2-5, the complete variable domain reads DVKVTQSSRYLVKRTGEKVFLECVQDMDHENMFWYRQDPGLGLRLIYFSYDVKMKEKGDIPEGYSVSREKKERFSLILESASTNQTSMYLCASSSRLAGGRTQYFGPGTRLLVL.